These 3 T cell receptor beta chains share one sample of origin, sequenced in a study of long-term antiretroviral therapy in people with HIV. They ran version v3.0 of the immunoSEQ assay at survey level. Sequencing used immunoSEQ multiplex PCR; TCRdb keeps in-frame clones, though not all of them. The sample yields 35,000 or so clones, 75% to 90% seen once. Sequencing was performed on unsorted PBMCs, taken 2.2 years after starting antiretroviral therapy. These receptors were collected from a man aged 18 to 30 with HIV.

Only a few counts were recorded for this clone. This chain links TRBV15 with TRBJ1-2, with D perhaps TRBD1 (6 bases). The V gene lost 1 base and the J gene lost 4 bases, with 10 bases spanning the gap. Germline assignment: CDR1 LNHNV and CDR2 YYDKDF (reference sequence). This CDR3 has 14 amino acids. The CDR3 here is CATSRVGQLYGYTF. In nucleotides, the CDR3 is TGTGCCACCAGCAGAGTAGGACAGCTCTATGGCTACACCTTC.

This chain links TRBV18 with TRBJ2-5; D gene uncertain. The germline CDR1 and CDR2 sequences are KGHSH and LQKENI. V lost 0 bases, J lost 10 bases, and 9 bases lay in between. The CDR3 sequence is 12 residues long. The DNA for the CDR3 is TGTGCCAGCTCACCACCTATCCCCCACCAGTACTTC. Translated, it gives CASSPPIPHQYF.

The rearrangement joins TRBV11-2 to TRBJ2-5; 10 bases agree with TRBD1. CDR3 length: 17 amino acids. CDR1 is SGHAT and CDR2 is FQNNGV in the germline V gene. J gave up 3 bases and V 1 base, and 8 bases lay outside the gene matches. CDR3 in DNA: TGTGCCAGCAGCTTAGGAAACCCAGGACAGGGGGAAGAGACCCAGTACTTC. It encodes CASSLGNPGQGEETQYF.